The present TCR beta chain was sequenced within a study of cytotoxic CD8 clonotypes in ibrutinib-treated CLL. Libraries were prepared by immunoSEQ multiplex PCR; TCRdb keeps only in-frame clonotypes and omits some of them. The table has 150,000 or so clones, roughly 77% seen once. Per germline, CDR1 ENHRY and CDR2 SYGVKD. Between the trimmed V and J ends, which lost 3 bases and 2 bases, there was a span of 12 bases. This CDR3 has 15 residues. Genomic DNA for TCR beta libraries, 2 to 2.5 micrograms, came from cryopreserved PBMCs. V and J are TRBV10-3 and TRBJ2-3; D might be TRBD2 (6 bases). Material: PBMCs, obtained after 12 months of ibrutinib treatment. This clonotype originated in a human donor with chronic lymphocytic leukemia. The CDR3 DNA sequence: TGTGCCATCAGTGACCCGACTAGTCTCACAGATACGCAGTATTTT. Translating gives CAISDPTSLTDTQYF.